This is a list of T cell receptor beta chains from one sample in a study of CD8 T cells in ankylosing spondylitis. Each CDR3 protein is one row after TCRdb ran MiXCR on the 5' RACE reads. Of 750,000 to 850,000 distinct CDR3 sequences in the sample, approximately 10% were seen once. Sequenced: blood, either unsorted or a sorted T cell fraction (not recorded which). The receptor source for this set is a male donor with ankylosing spondylitis. The CDR3 runs from the conserved cysteine through the conserved F or W. The D gene is left open where the match is weak. For some rows the clone size is stated as once, few or many, or as a class when expanded; others skip it.

>few|TRBV6-5|NA|TRBJ1-1
TGTGCCAGCGGACAGCGGGCGACTGAAGCTTTCTTT
CASGQRATEAFF
>few|TRBV7-2|NA|TRBJ1-1
TGTGCCAGCAGCTCGGACGGCTGGAACACTGAAGCTTTCTTT
CASSSDGWNTEAFF
>few|TRBV20-1|NA|TRBJ1-6
TGCAGTGCTAGACCCTCTTTATCTTCACCCCTCCACTTT
CSARPSLSSPLHF
>NA|TRBV6-2/TRBV6-3|NA|TRBJ2-2
TGTGCCAGCAGCCTAGCCCGAGGGCGGACCGGGGAGCTGTTTTTT
CASSLARGRTGELFF
>NA|TRBV20-1|NA|TRBJ1-4
TGCAGTGCACCGAGACGGGGGGATGAAAAACTGTTTTTT
CSAPRRGDEKLFF
>NA|TRBV6-6|NA|TRBJ2-3
TGTGCCATCAAAGGAGCCACAGATACGCAGTATTTT
CAIKGATDTQYF
>few|TRBV20-1|NA|TRBJ1-2
TGCAGTGCTAGCTTCGACTATGGCTACACCTTC
CSASFDYGYTF
>NA|TRBV4-3|NA|TRBJ1-3
TGCGCCAGCAGCCAAGATCCCGGGAGAAACACCATATATTTT
CASSQDPGRNTIYF
>many|TRBV4-2|NA|TRBJ1-1
TGTGCCAGCGGACCACAGGGCGCACTAAACACTGAAGCTTTCTTT
CASGPQGALNTEAFF
>many|TRBV29-1|TRBD1|TRBJ2-7
TGCAGCGTAGGAACAGGGGGCGACGACGAGCAGTACTTC
CSVGTGGDDEQYF
>NA|TRBV12-3/TRBV12-4|NA|TRBJ1-4
TGTGCCAGCAGTCCAAGGGGTTCCAATGAAAAACTGTTTTTT
CASSPRGSNEKLFF
>many|TRBV29-1|TRBD2|TRBJ2-5
TGCAGCGTTACCCGGACTAGCGGGGATGGGACCCAGTACTTC
CSVTRTSGDGTQYF
>few|TRBV11-2|TRBD2|TRBJ2-7
TGTGCCAGCAGCTCAAATTTATGGGCGGGGGGCTCGATGGGATCCTACGAGCAGTACTTC
CASSSNLWAGGSMGSYEQYF
>NA|TRBV20-1|NA|TRBJ2-3
TGCAGTGCTAGAGATCAATTGGTCGGGTCCACAGATACGCAGTATTTT
CSARDQLVGSTDTQYF
>many|TRBV5-1|NA|TRBJ2-1
TGCGCCAGCAGCTTGCGTCAGTACAATGAGCAGTTCTTC
CASSLRQYNEQFF
>NA|TRBV20-1|NA|TRBJ2-5
TGCAGTGCTAGTCCCCCACACGAGGGGCGACGAGAGACCCAGTACTTC
CSASPPHEGRRETQYF
>few|TRBV10-2|NA|TRBJ2-7
TGCGCCAGCAGTGAAAGGGATGCCCACGAGCAGTACTTC
CASSERDAHEQYF
>few|TRBV29-1|TRBD1|TRBJ1-4
TGCAGCGTTTCCGGACAGGGAGGTGAAAAACTGTTTTTT
CSVSGQGGEKLFF
>NA|TRBV4-1|NA|TRBJ1-2
TGCGCCAGCAGCCAAGCTGGGATAGGCTACACCTTC
CASSQAGIGYTF
>NA|TRBV30|NA|TRBJ2-7
TGTGCCTGGAGTGTTGAGGGTGACGAGCAGTACTTC
CAWSVEGDEQYF
>few|TRBV29-1|TRBD2|TRBJ2-2
TGCAGCGTTGCGGGACTAGCGGGAGGGCCCTGGACCGGGGAGCTGTTTTTT
CSVAGLAGGPWTGELFF